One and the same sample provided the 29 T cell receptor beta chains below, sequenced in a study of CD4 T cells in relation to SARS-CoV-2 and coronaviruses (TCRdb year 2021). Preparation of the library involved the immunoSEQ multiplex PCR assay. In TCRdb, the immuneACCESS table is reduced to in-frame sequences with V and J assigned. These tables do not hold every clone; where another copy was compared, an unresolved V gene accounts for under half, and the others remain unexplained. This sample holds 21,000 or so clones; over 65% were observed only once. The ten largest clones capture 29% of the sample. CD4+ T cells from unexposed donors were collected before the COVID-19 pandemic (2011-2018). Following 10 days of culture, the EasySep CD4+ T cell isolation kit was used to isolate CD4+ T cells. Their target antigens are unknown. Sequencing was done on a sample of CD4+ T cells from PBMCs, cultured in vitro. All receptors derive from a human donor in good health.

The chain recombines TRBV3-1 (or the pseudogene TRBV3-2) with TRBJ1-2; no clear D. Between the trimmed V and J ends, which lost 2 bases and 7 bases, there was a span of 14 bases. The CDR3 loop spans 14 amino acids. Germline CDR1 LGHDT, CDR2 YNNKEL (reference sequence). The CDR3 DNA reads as TGTGCCAGCAGCCAAATTCAAGAAACCGGTGGCTACACCTTC. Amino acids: CASSQIQETGGYTF.

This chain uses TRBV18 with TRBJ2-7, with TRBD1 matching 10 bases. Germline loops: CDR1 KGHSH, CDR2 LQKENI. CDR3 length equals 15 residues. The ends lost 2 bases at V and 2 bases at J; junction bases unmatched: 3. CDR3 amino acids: CASSPAGTGAYEQYF. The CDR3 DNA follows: TGTGCCAGCTCACCAGCCGGGACAGGGGCCTACGAGCAGTACTTC.

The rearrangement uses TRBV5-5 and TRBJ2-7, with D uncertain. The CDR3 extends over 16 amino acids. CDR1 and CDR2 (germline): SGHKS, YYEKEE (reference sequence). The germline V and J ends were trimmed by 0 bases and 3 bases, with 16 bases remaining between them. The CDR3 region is CASSLAISRELYEQYF. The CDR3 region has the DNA TGTGCCAGCAGCTTGGCCATTTCAAGGGAACTCTACGAGCAGTACTTC.

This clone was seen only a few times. The CDR3 DNA follows: TGTGCCAGTAGTATCCGCCCGGTCACGGGGACTGAAGCTTTCTTT. Translation gives CASSIRPVTGTEAFF. This chain connects TRBV19 to TRBJ1-1; no firm D call. The CDR3 runs to 15 residues. The germline V gene encodes CDR1 LNHDA and CDR2 SQIVND (reference sequence). Trimming cost V 3 bases and J 5 bases, with 16 bases left between them. The variable domain in full, completed from reference TRBV19 and TRBJ1-1, reads DGGITQSPKYLFRKEGQNVTLSCEQNLNHDAMYWYRQDPGQGLRLIYYSQIVNDFQKGDIAEGYSVSREKKESFPLTVTSAQKNPTAFYLCASSIRPVTGTEAFFGQGTRLTVV.

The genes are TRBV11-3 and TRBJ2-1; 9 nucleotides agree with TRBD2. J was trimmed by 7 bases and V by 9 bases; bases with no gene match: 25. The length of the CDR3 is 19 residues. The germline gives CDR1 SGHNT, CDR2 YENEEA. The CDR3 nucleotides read TGTGCCAGACACTCAAACCTGTTCGGGCAGCGGGAGGTTTTAAATGAGCAGTTCTTC. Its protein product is CARHSNLFGQREVLNEQFF.

The CDR3 DNA follows: TGCGCCAGCAGCTTATGGGGACTAGCGGAAGGGCGAGGCTACAATGAGCAGTTCTTC. Encoded protein: CASSLWGLAEGRGYNEQFF. V gene TRBV5-1 combines with J gene TRBJ2-1, with TRBD2 matching 11 bases. The CDR3 sequence is 19 residues long. V lost 2 bases, J lost 3 bases, and 13 bases stayed unmatched. The germline V gene encodes CDR1 SGHRS and CDR2 YFSETQ.

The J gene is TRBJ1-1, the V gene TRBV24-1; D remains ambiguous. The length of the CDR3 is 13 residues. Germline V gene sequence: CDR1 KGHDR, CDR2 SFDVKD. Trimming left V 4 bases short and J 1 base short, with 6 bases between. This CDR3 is CATSERENTEAFF. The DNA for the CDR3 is TGTGCCACCAGTGAGCGGGAGAACACTGAAGCTTTCTTT.

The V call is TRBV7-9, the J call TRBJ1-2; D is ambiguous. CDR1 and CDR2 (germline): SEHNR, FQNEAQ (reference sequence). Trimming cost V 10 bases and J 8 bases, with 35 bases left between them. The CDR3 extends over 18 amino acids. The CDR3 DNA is TGTGCCATCCGACTAGGGAGGCCAGGAGAGGCCCTTTTGTCGGGCTACACCTTC. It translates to CAIRLGRPGEALLSGYTF. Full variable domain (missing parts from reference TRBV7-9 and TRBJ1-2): DTGVSQNPRHKITKRGQNVTFRCDPISEHNRLYWYRQTLGQGPEFLTYFQNEAQLEKSRLLSDRFSAERPKGSFSTLEIQRTEQGDSAMYLCAIRLGRPGEALLSGYTFGSGTRLTVV.

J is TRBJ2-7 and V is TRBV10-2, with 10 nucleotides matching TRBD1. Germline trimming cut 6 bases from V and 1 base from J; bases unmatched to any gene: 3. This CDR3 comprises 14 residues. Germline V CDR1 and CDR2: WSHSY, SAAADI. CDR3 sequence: CASRTGGTSYEQYF. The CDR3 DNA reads TGCGCCAGCAGGACAGGGGGCACGTCCTACGAGCAGTACTTC.

The CDR3 spells CASSQAVYEQYF. DNA for the CDR3: TGTGCCAGCAGCCAAGCGGTGTACGAGCAGTACTTC. V gene TRBV3-1 (or the pseudogene TRBV3-2) combines with J gene TRBJ2-7; D ambiguous. In germline, CDR1 is LGHDT, CDR2 YNNKEL (reference sequence). The V end lost 1 base, the J end lost 4 bases, and 5 bases lay between the germline ends. This CDR3 comprises 12 residues.

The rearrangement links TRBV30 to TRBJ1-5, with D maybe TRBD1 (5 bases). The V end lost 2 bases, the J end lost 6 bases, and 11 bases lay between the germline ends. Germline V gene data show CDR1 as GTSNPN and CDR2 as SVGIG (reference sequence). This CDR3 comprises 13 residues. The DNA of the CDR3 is TGTGCCTGGAGTTTCCAGGGAGGTCAGCCCCAGCATTTT. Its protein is CAWSFQGGQPQHF.

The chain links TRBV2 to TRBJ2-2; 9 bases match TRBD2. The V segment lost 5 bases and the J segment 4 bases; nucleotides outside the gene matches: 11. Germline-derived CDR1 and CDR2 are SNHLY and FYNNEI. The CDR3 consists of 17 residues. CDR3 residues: CASSSTYSGRSTGELFF. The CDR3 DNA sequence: TGTGCCAGCAGTTCAACCTACAGCGGGAGGTCCACCGGGGAGCTGTTTTTT.

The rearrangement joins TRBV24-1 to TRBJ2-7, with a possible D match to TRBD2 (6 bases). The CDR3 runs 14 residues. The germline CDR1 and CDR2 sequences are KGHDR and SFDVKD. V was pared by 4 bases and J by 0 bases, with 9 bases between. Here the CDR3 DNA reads TGTGCCACCAGTGACTCCGGGGGCTCCTACGAGCAGTACTTC. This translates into CATSDSGGSYEQYF.

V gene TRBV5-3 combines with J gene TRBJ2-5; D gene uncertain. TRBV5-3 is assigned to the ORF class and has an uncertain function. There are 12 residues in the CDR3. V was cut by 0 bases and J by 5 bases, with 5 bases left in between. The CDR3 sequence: CARSLVRETQYF. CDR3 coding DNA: TGTGCCAGAAGCTTGGTCAGGGAGACCCAGTACTTC.

DNA of the CDR3: TGCAGTGCTAGTGGTCCGGGCTACGAGCAGTACTTC. This gives the protein CSASGPGYEQYF. This sequence joins TRBV20-1 and TRBJ2-7; D ambiguous. The CDR3 sequence is 12 residues long. Germline lookup yields CDR1 DFQATT and CDR2 SNEGSKA (reference sequence). Trimming shortened V by 3 bases and J by 3 bases, and 9 bases separated the two germline ends.

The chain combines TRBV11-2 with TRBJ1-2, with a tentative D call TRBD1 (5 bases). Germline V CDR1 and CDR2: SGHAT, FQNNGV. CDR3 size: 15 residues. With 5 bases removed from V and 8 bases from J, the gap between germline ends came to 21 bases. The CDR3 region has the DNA TGTGCCAGCAGCCAGAACACAGGCACGTTCGGAGGCTACACCTTC. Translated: CASSQNTGTFGGYTF.

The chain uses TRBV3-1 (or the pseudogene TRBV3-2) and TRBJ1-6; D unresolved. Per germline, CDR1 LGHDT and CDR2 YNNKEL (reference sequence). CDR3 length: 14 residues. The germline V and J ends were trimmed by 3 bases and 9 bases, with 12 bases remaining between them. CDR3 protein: CASSQVVAGSPLHF. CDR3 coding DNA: TGTGCCAGCAGCCAGGTGGTAGCGGGTTCACCCCTCCACTTT.

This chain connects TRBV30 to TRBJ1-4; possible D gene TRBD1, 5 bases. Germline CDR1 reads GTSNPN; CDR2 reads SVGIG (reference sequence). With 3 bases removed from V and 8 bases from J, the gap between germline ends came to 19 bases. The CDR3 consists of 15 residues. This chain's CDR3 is CAWRFMTAVGEKLFF. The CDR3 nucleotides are TGTGCCTGGAGGTTTATGACAGCCGTGGGGGAAAAACTGTTTTTT.

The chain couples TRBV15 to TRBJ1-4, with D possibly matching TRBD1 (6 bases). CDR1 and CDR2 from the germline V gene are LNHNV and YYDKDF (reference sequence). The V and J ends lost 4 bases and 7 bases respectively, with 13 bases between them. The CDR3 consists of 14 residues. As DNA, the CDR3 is TGTGCCACCAGCACAGGACAGCCGCTTGAAAAACTGTTTTTT. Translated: CATSTGQPLEKLFF.

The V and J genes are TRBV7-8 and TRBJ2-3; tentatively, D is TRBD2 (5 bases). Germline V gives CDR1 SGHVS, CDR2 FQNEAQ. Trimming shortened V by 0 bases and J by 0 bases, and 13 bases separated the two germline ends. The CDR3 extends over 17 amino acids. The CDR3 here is CASSLATAVDSTDTQYF. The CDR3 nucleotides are TGTGCCAGCAGCTTAGCAACAGCGGTTGACAGCACAGATACGCAGTATTTT.

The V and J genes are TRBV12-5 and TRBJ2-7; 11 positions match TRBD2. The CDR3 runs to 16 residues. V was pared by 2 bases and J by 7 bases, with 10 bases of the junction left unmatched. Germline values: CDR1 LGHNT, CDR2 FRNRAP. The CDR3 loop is CASGLILAGEPGEQYF. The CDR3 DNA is TGTGCTAGTGGTTTGATACTAGCGGGAGAACCGGGGGAGCAGTACTTC.

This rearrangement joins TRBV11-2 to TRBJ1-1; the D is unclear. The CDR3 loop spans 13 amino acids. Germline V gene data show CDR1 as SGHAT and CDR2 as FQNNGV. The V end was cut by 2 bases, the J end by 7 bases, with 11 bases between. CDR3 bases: TGTGCCAGCAGCTTACCCGGGGTTTTTGAAGCTTTCTTT. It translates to CASSLPGVFEAFF.

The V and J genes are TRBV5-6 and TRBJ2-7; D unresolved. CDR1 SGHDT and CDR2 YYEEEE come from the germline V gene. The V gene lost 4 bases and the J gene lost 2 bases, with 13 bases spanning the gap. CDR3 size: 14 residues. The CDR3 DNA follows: TGTGCCAGCAGCCAAGACCCAACGGCCTACGAGCAGTACTTC. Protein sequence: CASSQDPTAYEQYF.

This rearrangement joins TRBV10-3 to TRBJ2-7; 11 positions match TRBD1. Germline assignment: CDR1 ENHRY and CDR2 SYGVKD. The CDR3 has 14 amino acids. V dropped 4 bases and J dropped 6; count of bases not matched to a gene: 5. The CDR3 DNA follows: TGTGCCATCAGTGGGACAGGGGGCAGGGGCGAGCAGTACTTC. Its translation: CAISGTGGRGEQYF.

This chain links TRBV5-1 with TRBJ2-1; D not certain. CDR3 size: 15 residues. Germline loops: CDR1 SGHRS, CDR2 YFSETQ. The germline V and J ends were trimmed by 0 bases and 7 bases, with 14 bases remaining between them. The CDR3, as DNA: TGCGCCAGCAGCTTGGTAGTAGCAGGTGAGAATGAGCAGTTCTTC. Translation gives CASSLVVAGENEQFF.

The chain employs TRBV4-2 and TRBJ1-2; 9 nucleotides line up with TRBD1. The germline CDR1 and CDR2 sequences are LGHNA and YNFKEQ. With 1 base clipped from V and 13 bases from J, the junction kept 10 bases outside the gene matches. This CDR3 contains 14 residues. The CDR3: CASSQGTGQGSLTF. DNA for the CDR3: TGTGCCAGCAGCCAAGGAACAGGACAGGGGTCTCTCACCTTC.

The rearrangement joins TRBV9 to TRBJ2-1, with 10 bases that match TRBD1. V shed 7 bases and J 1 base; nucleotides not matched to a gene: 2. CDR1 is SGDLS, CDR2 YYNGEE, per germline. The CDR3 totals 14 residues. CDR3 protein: CASGQGVSYNEQFF. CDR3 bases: TGTGCCAGCGGACAGGGGGTTTCCTACAATGAGCAGTTCTTC.

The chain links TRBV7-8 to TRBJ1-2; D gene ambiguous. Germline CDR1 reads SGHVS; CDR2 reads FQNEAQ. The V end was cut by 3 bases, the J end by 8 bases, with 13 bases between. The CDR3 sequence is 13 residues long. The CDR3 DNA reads TGTGCCAGCAGCTTTATGAGGTTACAGGGCTACACCTTC. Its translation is CASSFMRLQGYTF.

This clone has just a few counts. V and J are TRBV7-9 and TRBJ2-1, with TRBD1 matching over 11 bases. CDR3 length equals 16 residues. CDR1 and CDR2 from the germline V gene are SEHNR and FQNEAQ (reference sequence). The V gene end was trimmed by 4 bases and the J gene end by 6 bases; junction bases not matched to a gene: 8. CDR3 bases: TGTGCCAGCAGCTGGGCCGGGACAGGGGGAATCAATGAGCAGTTCTTC. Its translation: CASSWAGTGGINEQFF.